The clone carrying this T cell receptor (beta chain) turned up a few times. Its target is unknown. The sample comes from a study of beta chain features in type 1 diabetes. General study findings and limits: Shortening that was moderate but significant affected the TCRB CDR3s of Type 1 diabetes patients in all four CD4+ subsets.

A heparinised blood draw that averaged roughly 110 mL was obtained once from each donor. Sequenced material consisted of expressed TCRB transcripts (all of the isolated RNA was reverse transcribed). Sequenced by immunoSEQ multiplex PCR; TCRdb stores in-frame clones only, minus some. The sample holds about 270,000 clones, 13% to 15% seen once. This TCR was sampled from a man aged 25 to 40 with type 1 diabetes. The sample taken for sequencing was naive CD4+ T cells from blood.

In DNA, the CDR3 is TGTGCCAGCAGTGACCCCTTAACAGGGGACACTGAAGCTTTCTTT. This codes for CASSDPLTGDTEAFF. V is TRBV25-1 and J is TRBJ1-1, with 7 bases that match TRBD1. Germline V gives CDR1 MGHDK, CDR2 SYGVNS. V lost 3 bases to trimming and J lost 3 bases; unmatched junction nucleotides: 7. The CDR3 loop spans 15 amino acids.